This entry is about one TCR beta chain. The data stem from a study of blood T cell repertoires in COVID-19. Study as a whole: Spain, Italy and the United States supplied samples that represented acute and convalescent COVID-19. PBMCs, B-cell-depleted T cells, or T cells provided the cDNA or gDNA that made up the material.

In the original processing: Using reference gene primer amplification, nucleated cell counts were estimated. Clones were read by immunoSEQ multiplex PCR, and TCRdb kept only the in-frame ones, dropping some. V and J calls and clone size are those listed in that table; D and trimming were worked out from the DNA. The sample shows 30,000 to 40,000 clones, 79% of them seen only once. This TCR was sampled from a man in his sixties or seventies with acute or convalescent COVID-19. The specimen sequenced was peripheral blood.

The CDR3 is CASFGGGYTF. In nucleotides, the CDR3 is TGCGCCAGCTTCGGGGGTGGCTACACCTTC. The chain employs TRBV10-2 and TRBJ1-2; possibly TRBD1 for D (5 bases). With 8 bases removed from V and 7 bases from J, the gap between germline ends came to 8 bases. Germline CDR1 and CDR2: WSHSY and SAAADI. The length of the CDR3 is 10 residues.